These 5 T cell receptor beta chains came from one sample sequenced in a study of beta chain features in type 1 diabetes. Overall study findings and caveats: For Type 1 diabetes patients, all four CD4+ subsets carried TCRB CDR3s that were moderately but significantly shorter.

The study reverse transcribed the entire isolated RNA, so it sequenced expressed TCRB transcripts. Sequenced by immunoSEQ multiplex PCR; TCRdb stores in-frame clones only, minus some. This table holds around 250,000 clones, about 13% found once. These receptors have no known antigen. Sequencing was carried out using naive CD4+ T cells from blood. The receptors here all came from a man under 40 with type 1 diabetes.

The rearrangement links TRBV6-5 to TRBJ2-1; a weak D match, TRBD2 (5 bases). The V gene's germline CDR1 is MNHEY and CDR2 SVGAGI. The CDR3 length is 15 residues. Trimming took off 0 bases at V and 8 bases at J, with 14 bases between the two ends. The chain's CDR3 is CASSYSKVLAYEQFF. The CDR3, as DNA: TGTGCCAGCAGTTACTCGAAGGTGCTAGCCTATGAGCAGTTCTTC.

This clone was found a few times. V usage is TRBV15 and J usage is TRBJ1-5; D not resolved. Germline values: CDR1 LNHNV, CDR2 YYDKDF (reference sequence). Deletions cut 2 bases from V and 5 bases from J, with 16 bases between. The CDR3 covers 16 residues. The CDR3 sequence: CATSRRPGTGYQPQHF. The CDR3 DNA reads TGTGCCACCAGCAGACGACCGGGAACGGGATATCAGCCCCAGCATTTT.

The table lists this clone with a few counts. The V and J genes are TRBV29-1 and TRBJ1-2; D unresolved. Trimming left V 8 bases short and J 6 bases short, with 13 bases between. CDR3 length: 11 amino acids. CDR1 and CDR2 from the germline V gene are SQVTM and ANQGSEA. CDR3 sequence reads: CSCSRSDGYTF. The CDR3 DNA is TGCAGCTGTTCCCGCTCGGATGGCTACACCTTC. Full variable domain (rest looked up from reference TRBV29-1 and TRBJ1-2): SAVISQKPSRDICQRGTSLTIQCQVDSQVTMMFWYRQQPGQSLTLIATANQGSEATYESGFVIDKFPISRPNLTFSTLTVSNMSPEDSSIYLCSCSRSDGYTFGSGTRLTVV.

The CDR3 spells CASSAPGLAGQVQFF. The CDR3 DNA follows: TGTGCCAGCAGCGCCCCGGGACTAGCGGGACAGGTTCAGTTCTTC. The chain links TRBV7-8 to TRBJ2-1; 13 bases match TRBD2. The length of the CDR3 is 15 residues. With 5 bases clipped from V and 13 bases from J, the junction kept 11 bases outside the gene matches. The V gene's germline CDR1 is SGHVS and CDR2 FQNEAQ.

This clone was observed a few times. V gene TRBV29-1 combines with J gene TRBJ2-3, with D tentatively TRBD1 (6 bases). Germline V gene data show CDR1 as SQVTM and CDR2 as ANQGSEA. The CDR3 totals 12 residues. The DNA for the CDR3 is TGCACCGGGGTAGGGGGAACAGATACGCAGTATTTT. This translates into CTGVGGTDTQYF.